The rows below give T cell receptor beta chains drawn from one sample of a study of cytomegalovirus exposure and HLA in healthy donors. Assay: immunoSEQ multiplex PCR; the TCRdb copy retains only in-frame clones and omits some. The sample consists of 150,000 to 200,000 clones, 80% of them appearing once. The source material was PBMCs. The receptors come from a woman between 35 and 50 years old in good health and CMV-seronegative. Both conserved end residues are trimmed from each CDR3. The order of the fields is clone size, V gene, J gene, CDR3 protein. Some rows have no size entry. The others give once, few or many, or a class for an expanded clone.

>.|TRBV6-4|TRBJ2-1
ASSDGRLAGAGEQF
>.|TRBV7-3|TRBJ2-3
ASSHTTPPMSTDTQY
>.|TRBV15|TRBJ2-7
ATSGDTNGFGQY
>.|TRBV5-5|TRBJ2-5
ASSLQIQETQY
>.|TRBV28|TRBJ2-6
ASSFYARQVLSPSGANVLT
>.|TRBV11-2|TRBJ2-7
ASSRVAGVYEQY
>.|TRBV7-9|TRBJ2-1
ASTISKGLAEQF
>.|TRBV5-1|TRBJ2-2
ASSSTLAAGELF
>.|TRBV27|TRBJ1-6
ASSPRDRGASPLH
>few|TRBV28|TRBJ1-4
ASQTGNEKLF
>once|TRBV4-2|TRBJ2-2
ASSETSGNTGELF
>.|TRBV2|TRBJ1-2
ASRQLQGPGGYT
>once|TRBV5-6|TRBJ1-1
ASSLIVRGRGYTEAF
>.|TRBV15|TRBJ2-5
ATSRGPVQGGQETQY
>.|TRBV5-5|TRBJ2-5
ASSLGGGGEGETQY
>.|TRBV5-6|TRBJ2-7
ASSFSGYYEQY
>.|TRBV11-3|TRBJ2-1
ASSLDGNNEQF
>.|TRBV6-5|TRBJ2-7
ASSPLQGRTYEQY
>.|TRBV29-1|TRBJ2-5
SVVRQGRETQY
>.|TRBV10-1|TRBJ2-7
ASSVPAGEVGGLYEQY
>.|TRBV28|TRBJ2-2
ASSGQGAANTGELF
>.|TRBV7-2|TRBJ2-2
ASSLSDRTTGELF
>.|TRBV6-5|TRBJ2-5
ASSYGAETQY
>.|TRBV7-3|TRBJ2-3
ASSPGLVGTDTQY
>.|TRBV7-3|TRBJ2-2
ASSYFTGGYTGELF
>.|TRBV19|TRBJ2-2
ASSTRQGAGELF
>.|TRBV6-1|TRBJ1-5
ASSTDSSNQPQH
>.|TRBV9|.
ASSPRPDRGYEQY
>.|TRBV11-3|TRBJ2-2
ASSLGTSGERNGELF
>.|TRBV30|TRBJ2-2
AWSVLNEGGELF
>once|TRBV7-2|TRBJ2-5
ASRNGGVETQY
>once|TRBV15|TRBJ2-1
ATSRDYREQF
>.|TRBV7-9|TRBJ2-7
SSSDAGTSGPYEQY
>.|TRBV27|TRBJ1-6
ASKGTDNSPLH
>.|TRBV19|TRBJ2-5
ASSILGGIEETQY
>.|TRBV28|TRBJ1-1
ASRPPGGWAF
>few|TRBV5-8|TRBJ2-3
ASSFTLGRTDTQY
>few|TRBV7-3|TRBJ2-1
ASSLTSHAGNEQF
>.|TRBV12-5|TRBJ1-5
ASGLVTIARVRQPQH
>.|TRBV28|TRBJ2-7
ASSLSPGGSREQY
>.|TRBV15|TRBJ1-4
ATSSGMFNEKLF
>.|TRBV6-1|TRBJ2-1
ASSAESYNEQF